This T cell receptor beta chain was retrieved from a study of T cells in tuberculosis. Study overall: This South African cohort compared adolescents with or without latent tuberculosis against adults with active tuberculosis.

Here immunoSEQ multiplex PCR was the method, and the copy in TCRdb shows in-frame clones only, minus some. This sample has approximately 30,000 clones, with less than 95% found just once. Whole-study results and caveats: Cases with active tuberculosis were adults, while controls were adolescents. Smaller alpha distances in active tuberculosis partly reflected shorter CDR3-alpha lengths. GMM-specific TCRs were nearer to active tuberculosis alpha repertoires, suggesting expansion.

Germline V gene sequence: CDR1 SGHKS, CDR2 YYEKEE (reference sequence). The CDR3 totals 13 residues. The ends were cut back, 2 bases at V and 5 bases at J, with 10 bases in the middle. This clone came up once. Its antigen is still unknown. The rearrangement uses TRBV5-5 and TRBJ1-1; a possible D gene is TRBD1 (5 bases). Material for sequencing was PBMCs. The clonotype was recovered from a donor between 5 and 29 years old with latent tuberculosis or without tuberculosis infection. Some clones in this sample may be carry-over from other donors' samples. The DNA for the CDR3 is TGTGCCAGCAGCTTAGGGGAGGGTACTGAAGCTTTCTTT. This sequence encodes CASSLGEGTEAFF.